Included here is one TCR beta chain sequence, with context. In germline, CDR1 is SGHDT, CDR2 YYEEEE. Trimming took off 4 bases at V and 1 base at J, with 14 bases between the two ends. The CDR3 consists of 15 residues. How the authors handled the data: Amplification with reference gene primers provided the estimates of nucleated cell counts. Data came from immunoSEQ multiplex PCR; TCRdb stores just in-frame clones and leaves some out. V, J and clone size derive from that table, while D and trimming were established from the DNA sequence. In the table there are about 230,000 clones, approximately 84% of which are singletons. The sample comes from a study of blood T cell repertoires in COVID-19. About the research overall: Acute and convalescent COVID-19 specimens originated in the United States, Italy and Spain. T cells, B-cell-depleted T cells, or PBMCs supplied cDNA or gDNA.

The Seattle patients, enrolled during active infection, were followed longitudinally. The receptor was derived from a man aged 45-65 years with COVID-19, enrolled during active disease. The specimen was peripheral blood. The chain combines TRBV5-6 with TRBJ1-2, with unresolved D. CDR3 loop: CASSPGRSINYGYTF. The CDR3 coding sequence is TGTGCCAGCAGCCCCGGGAGATCGATTAACTATGGCTACACCTTC.